These T cell receptor beta chains were read from a single sample in a study of T cell responses to AZD1222 COVID-19 vaccine. Clones were read by immunoSEQ multiplex PCR, and TCRdb kept only the in-frame ones, dropping some. The table has roughly 130,000 clones, approximately 90% seen once; the top ten hold 2.5% to 3.5%. The input for sequencing was peripheral blood, taken on day 0 of AZD1222 vaccination. The receptor set was obtained from an adult in good health. The CDR3 runs from the conserved cysteine through the conserved F or W. The order of the fields is D gene, V gene, clone size, J gene, CDR3 DNA, CDR3 protein. The D gene is left open where the match is weak. Clone size is shown for a subset of rows, as once, few, many or a class of expanded clone.

D: TRBD1; V: TRBV6-5; size: -; J: TRBJ1-6; DNA: TGTGCCAGCAGTTTACAGGGGGCGTATGATTCACCCCTCCACTTT; CDR3: CASSLQGAYDSPLHF
D: -; V: TRBV6-5; size: -; J: TRBJ1-2; DNA: TGTGCCAGCAGGGCCGGACATGCTAACTATGGCTACACCTTC; CDR3: CASRAGHANYGYTF
D: -; V: TRBV2; size: once; J: TRBJ2-7; DNA: TGTGCCAGCAGTCAGGACTGGCTCCCTTCCGAGCAGTACTTC; CDR3: CASSQDWLPSEQYF
D: TRBD1; V: TRBV6-6; size: -; J: TRBJ1-2; DNA: TGTGCCAGCAGCTTACAGGGGGGTACCACCTATGGCTACACCTTC; CDR3: CASSLQGGTTYGYTF
D: -; V: TRBV9; size: -; J: TRBJ1-2; DNA: TGTGCCAGCAGCGTAAATTGGAACATCTCGACTTCCAACTATGGCTACACCTTC; CDR3: CASSVNWNISTSNYGYTF
D: -; V: TRBV11-2; size: -; J: TRBJ2-7; DNA: TGTGCCAGCAGCTCAAACGGGGGCATACACGAGCAGTACTTC; CDR3: CASSSNGGIHEQYF
D: TRBD2; V: TRBV7-9; size: -; J: TRBJ2-1; DNA: TGTGCCAGCGAGAAGCGGGGGTACAATGAGCAGTTCTTC; CDR3: CASEKRGYNEQFF
D: TRBD1; V: TRBV27; size: few; J: TRBJ2-7; DNA: TGTGCCAGCAGCCGTGGACAGGGCCCATACGAGCAGTACTTC; CDR3: CASSRGQGPYEQYF
D: TRBD2; V: TRBV11-2; size: -; J: TRBJ2-5; DNA: TGTGCCAGCAGCTCCAGATTAGCGGGGGGGAAAGAGACCCAGTACTTC; CDR3: CASSSRLAGGKETQYF
D: TRBD1; V: TRBV4-1; size: -; J: TRBJ1-1; DNA: TGCGCCAGCAGCCAAGAACCGACAGGGCATAGCACTGAAGCTTTCTTT; CDR3: CASSQEPTGHSTEAFF
D: -; V: TRBV25-1; size: -; J: TRBJ2-7; DNA: TGTGCCAGCAGTGAGGCCCTCTACGAGCAGTACTTC; CDR3: CASSEALYEQYF
D: -; V: TRBV12-5; size: -; J: TRBJ2-3; DNA: TGTGCTAGTGGTTTGGTACTCTTTACGCAGTATTTT; CDR3: CASGLVLFTQYF
D: -; V: TRBV7-2; size: -; J: TRBJ2-1; DNA: TGTGCCAGCAGCTTTGGCGCAACTAGGAGGATTTCTGAGCAGTTCTTC; CDR3: CASSFGATRRISEQFF
D: -; V: TRBV11-3; size: -; J: TRBJ2-7; DNA: TGTGCCAGCAGCTTTAGTCAGAATACCTACGAGCAGTACTTC; CDR3: CASSFSQNTYEQYF
D: -; V: TRBV9; size: -; J: TRBJ1-1; DNA: TGTGCCAGCAGCGGACTAGAAGCAACCCCGTCGGACACTGAAGCTTTCTTT; CDR3: CASSGLEATPSDTEAFF
D: TRBD1; V: TRBV13; size: -; J: TRBJ1-2; DNA: TGTGCCAGCAGCTCCCTAGGGACAGGGGGCCGAACTAACTATGGCTACACCTTC; CDR3: CASSSLGTGGRTNYGYTF
D: TRBD1; V: TRBV5-5; size: -; J: TRBJ1-4; DNA: TGTGCCAGCAGCTTGGAGGGGGACAGGGCGTATGAAAAACTGTTTTTT; CDR3: CASSLEGDRAYEKLFF
D: TRBD2; V: TRBV9; size: -; J: TRBJ2-5; DNA: TGTGCCAGCAGCGTAGAAGGCGGGAGTCGAGAGACCCAGTACTTC; CDR3: CASSVEGGSRETQYF
D: -; V: TRBV13; size: -; J: TRBJ2-1; DNA: TGTGCCAGCAGTTGGGAACTATCCGGGCATGAGCAGTTCTTC; CDR3: CASSWELSGHEQFF
D: -; V: TRBV11-3; size: -; J: TRBJ1-5; DNA: TGTGCCAGCAGCGCCCAGGGGAATCAGCCCCAGCATTTT; CDR3: CASSAQGNQPQHF
D: TRBD2; V: TRBV30; size: -; J: TRBJ2-7; DNA: TGTGCCTGGAGGGGACTAGCGGGGTCCTCCTACGAGCAGTACTTC; CDR3: CAWRGLAGSSYEQYF
D: TRBD1; V: TRBV28; size: -; J: TRBJ1-2; DNA: TGTGCCAGCAGTCCAACAGGGGAGGGCTACACCTTC; CDR3: CASSPTGEGYTF
D: TRBD1; V: TRBV25-1; size: -; J: TRBJ1-2; DNA: TGTGCAAGCAGGGACAGGGGATCCGGCTACACCTTC; CDR3: CASRDRGSGYTF
D: -; V: TRBV10-3; size: -; J: TRBJ1-4; DNA: TGTGCCATCAGTGGGGGGAAAACTAATGAAAAACTGTTTTTT; CDR3: CAISGGKTNEKLFF
D: -; V: TRBV18; size: -; J: TRBJ1-6; DNA: TGTGCCAGCTCACGGCGACAGTATAATTCACCCCTCCACTTT; CDR3: CASSRRQYNSPLHF
D: TRBD1; V: TRBV3-1/TRBV3-2; size: -; J: TRBJ2-1; DNA: TGTGCCAGCAGCCCGGACAGGGGGGATATTGATGAGCAGTTCTTC; CDR3: CASSPDRGDIDEQFF
D: TRBD1; V: TRBV5-4; size: -; J: TRBJ2-7; DNA: TGTGCCAGCAGTCGAGGGACAGGGATCTACGAGCAGTACTTC; CDR3: CASSRGTGIYEQYF
D: -; V: TRBV5-1; size: -; J: TRBJ2-2; DNA: TGCGCCAGCAGCTTGGGTCCTTCGACCGGGGAGCTGTTTTTT; CDR3: CASSLGPSTGELFF
D: -; V: TRBV19; size: once; J: TRBJ2-2; DNA: TGTGCCAGCCGAAACACCGGGGAGCTGTTTTTT; CDR3: CASRNTGELFF
D: -; V: TRBV5-5; size: -; J: TRBJ2-7; DNA: TGTGCCAGCAGCTTTGGGAGCTACGAGCAGTACTTC; CDR3: CASSFGSYEQYF
D: TRBD1; V: TRBV6-5; size: few; J: TRBJ2-2; DNA: TGTGCCAGCAGATATACAGGGGGCACCGGGGAGCTGTTTTTT; CDR3: CASRYTGGTGELFF
D: TRBD1; V: TRBV6-1; size: -; J: TRBJ2-7; DNA: TGTGCCAGCAGTGCTCTTCAGGGGGCGATTTCCTACGAGCAGTACTTC; CDR3: CASSALQGAISYEQYF
D: -; V: TRBV2; size: -; J: TRBJ1-5; DNA: TGTGCCAGCACTGGGGATAATCAGCCCCAGCATTTT; CDR3: CASTGDNQPQHF
D: -; V: TRBV10-3; size: -; J: TRBJ1-3; DNA: TGTGCCATCATAGACCCCGGCCGGTCTGGAAACACCATATATTTT; CDR3: CAIIDPGRSGNTIYF
D: -; V: TRBV4-1; size: -; J: TRBJ2-1; DNA: TGCGCCAGCAGCGTCGGGCCGAAGCACACCTACAATGAGCAGTTCTTC; CDR3: CASSVGPKHTYNEQFF
D: -; V: TRBV12-3/TRBV12-4; size: -; J: TRBJ2-7; DNA: TGTGCCAGCAGCACAAGATTACACGAGCAGTACTTC; CDR3: CASSTRLHEQYF
D: TRBD1; V: TRBV2; size: once; J: TRBJ2-5; DNA: TGTGCCAGCAGACACCGGGACAGGGGTGAGACCCAGTACTTC; CDR3: CASRHRDRGETQYF
D: -; V: TRBV10-2; size: -; J: TRBJ1-1; DNA: TGCGCCAGCAGTGAGGGACAGAGAATGAACACTGAAGCTTTCTTT; CDR3: CASSEGQRMNTEAFF
D: TRBD2; V: TRBV12-3/TRBV12-4; size: once; J: TRBJ2-1; DNA: TGTGCCAGCACCGGGACTATCTACAATGAGCAGTTCTTC; CDR3: CASTGTIYNEQFF
D: -; V: TRBV11-2; size: -; J: TRBJ2-1; DNA: TGTGCCAGCAGGCCGACTAGAGGGGGGATGGAGCATGAGCAGTTCTTC; CDR3: CASRPTRGGMEHEQFF
D: -; V: TRBV5-4; size: -; J: TRBJ1-1; DNA: TGTGCCAGCCGCCCCAGGGCCGTGAACACTGAAGCTTTCTTT; CDR3: CASRPRAVNTEAFF
D: -; V: TRBV5-4; size: -; J: TRBJ1-4; DNA: TGTGCCAGCAGCTTTCCGGGGGATGGTGAAAAACTGTTTTTT; CDR3: CASSFPGDGEKLFF